This T cell receptor (beta chain) was recorded in a study of control samples from healthy donors and cancer patients. CDR3 size: 14 residues. CDR1 is SGHAT, CDR2 FQNNGV, per germline. Between the trimmed V and J ends, which lost 4 bases and 3 bases, there was a span of 13 bases. Generated by immunoSEQ multiplex PCR, the TCRdb table keeps only in-frame clones and is missing some. This table holds about 160,000 clones, 96% found once. The receptor's source is a woman aged 30 to 39 in good health. The sample consisted of blood. The chain uses TRBV11-2 and TRBJ2-7; D remains unclear. CDR3 in amino acids: CASSYLGLHYEQYF. The CDR3 DNA follows: TGTGCCAGCAGCTACTTAGGTCTACACTACGAGCAGTACTTC.